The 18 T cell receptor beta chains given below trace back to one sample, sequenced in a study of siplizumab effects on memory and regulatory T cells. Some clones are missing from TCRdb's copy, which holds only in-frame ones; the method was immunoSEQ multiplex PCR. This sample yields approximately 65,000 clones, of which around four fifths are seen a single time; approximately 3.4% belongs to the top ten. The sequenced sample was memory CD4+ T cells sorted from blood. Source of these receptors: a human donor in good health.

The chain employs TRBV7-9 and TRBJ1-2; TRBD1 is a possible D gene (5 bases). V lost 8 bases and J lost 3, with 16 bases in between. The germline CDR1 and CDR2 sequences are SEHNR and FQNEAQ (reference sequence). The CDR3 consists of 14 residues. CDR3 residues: CASLIGTGYYGYTF. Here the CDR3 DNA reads TGTGCCAGCCTCATCGGGACGGGGTACTATGGCTACACCTTC.

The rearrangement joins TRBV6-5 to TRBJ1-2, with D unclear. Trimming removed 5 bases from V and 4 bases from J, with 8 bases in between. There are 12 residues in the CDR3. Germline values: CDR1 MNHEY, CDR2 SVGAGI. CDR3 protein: CASSPQGYGYTF. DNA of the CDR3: TGTGCCAGCAGTCCGCAAGGCTATGGCTACACCTTC.

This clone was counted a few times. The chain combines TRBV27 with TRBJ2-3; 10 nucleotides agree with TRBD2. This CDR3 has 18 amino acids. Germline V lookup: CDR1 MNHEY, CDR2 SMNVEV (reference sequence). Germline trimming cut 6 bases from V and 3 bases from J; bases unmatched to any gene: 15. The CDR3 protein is CASSTRLRLAGVTDTQYF. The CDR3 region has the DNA TGTGCCAGCAGCACCCGGTTGCGGCTAGCGGGGGTAACAGATACGCAGTATTTT.

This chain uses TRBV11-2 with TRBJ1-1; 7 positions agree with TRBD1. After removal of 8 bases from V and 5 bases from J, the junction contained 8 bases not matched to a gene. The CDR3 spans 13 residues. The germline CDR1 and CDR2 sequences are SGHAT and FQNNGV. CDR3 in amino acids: CASEGARKTEAFF. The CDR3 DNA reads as TGTGCCAGCGAGGGGGCGCGGAAGACTGAAGCTTTCTTT.

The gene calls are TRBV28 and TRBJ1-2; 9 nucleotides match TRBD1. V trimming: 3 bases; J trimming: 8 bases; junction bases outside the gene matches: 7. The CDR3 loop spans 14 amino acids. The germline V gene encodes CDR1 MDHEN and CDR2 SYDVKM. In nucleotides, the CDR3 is TGTGCCAGCAGTTTTTGGCACAGGGGGCAAGGCTACACCTTC. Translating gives CASSFWHRGQGYTF.

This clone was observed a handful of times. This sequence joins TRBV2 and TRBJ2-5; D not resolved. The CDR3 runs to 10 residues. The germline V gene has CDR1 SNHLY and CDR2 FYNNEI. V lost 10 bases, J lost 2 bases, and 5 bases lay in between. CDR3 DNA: TGTGCCACCAAACAAGAGACCCAGTACTTC. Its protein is CATKQETQYF. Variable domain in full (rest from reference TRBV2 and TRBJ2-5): EPEVTQTPSHQVTQMGQEVILRCVPISNHLYFYWYRQILGQKVEFLVSFYNNEISEKSEIFDDQFSVERPDGSNFTLKIRSTKLEDSAMYFCATKQETQYFGPGTRLLVL.

CDR3 sequence reads: CASSLVQEAFF. The CDR3 nucleotides read TGTGCCAGCAGCTTGGTACAGGAAGCTTTCTTT. This chain uses TRBV5-5 with TRBJ1-1, with D uncertain. V lost 0 bases and J 8 bases, leaving 5 bases between the germline ends. Looked up from germline, CDR1 is SGHKS and CDR2 is YYEKEE (reference sequence). This CDR3 is 11 amino acids long.

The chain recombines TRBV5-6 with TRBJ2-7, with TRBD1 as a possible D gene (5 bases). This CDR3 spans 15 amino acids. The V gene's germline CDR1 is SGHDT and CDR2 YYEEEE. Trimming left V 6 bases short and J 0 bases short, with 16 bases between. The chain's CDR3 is CASNPPTGPSYEQYF. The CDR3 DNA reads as TGTGCCAGCAACCCACCCACAGGCCCCTCCTACGAGCAGTACTTC.

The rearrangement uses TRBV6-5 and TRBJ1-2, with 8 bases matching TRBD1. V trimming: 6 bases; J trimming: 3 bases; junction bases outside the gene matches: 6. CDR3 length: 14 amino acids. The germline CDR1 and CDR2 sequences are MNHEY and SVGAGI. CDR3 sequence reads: CASRPGQGYYGYTF. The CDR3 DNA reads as TGTGCCAGCAGACCCGGACAGGGCTACTATGGCTACACCTTC.

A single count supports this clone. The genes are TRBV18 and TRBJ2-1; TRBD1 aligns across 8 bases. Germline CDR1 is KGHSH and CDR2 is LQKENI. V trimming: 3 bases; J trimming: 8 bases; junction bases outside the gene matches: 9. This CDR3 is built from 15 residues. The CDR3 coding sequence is TGTGCCAGCTCACCTAACCAGGGGGCTGGGGATGAGCAGTTCTTC. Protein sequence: CASSPNQGAGDEQFF.

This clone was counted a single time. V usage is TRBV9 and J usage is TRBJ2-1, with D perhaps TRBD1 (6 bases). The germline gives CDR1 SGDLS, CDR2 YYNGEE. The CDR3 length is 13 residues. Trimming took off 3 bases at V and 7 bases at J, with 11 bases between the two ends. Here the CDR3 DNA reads TGTGCCAGCAGCGGCCAGGGGTGGAATGAGCAGTTCTTC. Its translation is CASSGQGWNEQFF. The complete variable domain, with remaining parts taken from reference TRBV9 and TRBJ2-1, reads DSGVTQTPKHLITATGQRVTLRCSPRSGDLSVYWYQQSLDQGLQFLIQYYNGEERAKGNILERFSAQQFPDLHSELNLSSLELGDSALYFCASSGQGWNEQFFGPGTRLTVL.

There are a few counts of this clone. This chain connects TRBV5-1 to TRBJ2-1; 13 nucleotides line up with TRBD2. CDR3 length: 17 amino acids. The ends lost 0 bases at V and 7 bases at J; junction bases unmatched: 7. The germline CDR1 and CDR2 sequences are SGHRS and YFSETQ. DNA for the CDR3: TGCGCCAGCAGCTTGGTACCGGGACTAGCGGGGCTAAATGAGCAGTTCTTC. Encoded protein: CASSLVPGLAGLNEQFF.

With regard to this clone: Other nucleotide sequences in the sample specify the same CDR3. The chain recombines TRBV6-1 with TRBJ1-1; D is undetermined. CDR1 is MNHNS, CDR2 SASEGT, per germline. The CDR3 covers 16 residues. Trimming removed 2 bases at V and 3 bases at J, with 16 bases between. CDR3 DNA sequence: TGTGCCAGCAGTGAATACAGTTTATACGCCGACACTGAAGCTTTCTTT. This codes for CASSEYSLYADTEAFF.

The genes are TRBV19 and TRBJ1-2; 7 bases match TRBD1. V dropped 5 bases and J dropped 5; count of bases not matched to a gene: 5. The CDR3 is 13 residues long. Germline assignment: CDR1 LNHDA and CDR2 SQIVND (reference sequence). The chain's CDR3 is CASSAGTAYGYTF. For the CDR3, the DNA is TGTGCCAGTAGTGCTGGGACAGCGTATGGCTACACCTTC.

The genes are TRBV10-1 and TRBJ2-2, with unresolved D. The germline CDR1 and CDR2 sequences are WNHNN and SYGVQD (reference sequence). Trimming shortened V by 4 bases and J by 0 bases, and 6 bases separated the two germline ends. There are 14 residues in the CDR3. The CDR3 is CASSAQSNTGELFF. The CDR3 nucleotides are TGCGCCAGCAGTGCACAGTCGAACACCGGGGAGCTGTTTTTT.

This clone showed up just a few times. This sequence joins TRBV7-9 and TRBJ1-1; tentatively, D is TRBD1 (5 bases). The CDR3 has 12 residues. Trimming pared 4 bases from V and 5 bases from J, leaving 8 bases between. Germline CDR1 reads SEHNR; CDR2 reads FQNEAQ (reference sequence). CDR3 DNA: TGTGCCAGCAGCTCCAGGGTAACTGAAGCTTTCTTT. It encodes CASSSRVTEAFF.

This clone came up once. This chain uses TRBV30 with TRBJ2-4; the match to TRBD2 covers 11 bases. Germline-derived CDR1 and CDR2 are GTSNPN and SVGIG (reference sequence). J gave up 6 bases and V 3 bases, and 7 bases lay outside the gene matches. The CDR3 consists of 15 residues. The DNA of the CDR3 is TGTGCCTGGAGGACCGGGACTAGCGGACCAAACATTCAGTACTTC. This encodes CAWRTGTSGPNIQYF. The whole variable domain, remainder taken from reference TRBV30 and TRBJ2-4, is SQTIHQWPATLVQPVGSPLSLECTVEGTSNPNLYWYRQAAGRGLQLLFYSVGIGQISSEVPQNLSASRPQDRQFILSSKKLLLSDSGFYLCAWRTGTSGPNIQYFGAGTRLSVL.

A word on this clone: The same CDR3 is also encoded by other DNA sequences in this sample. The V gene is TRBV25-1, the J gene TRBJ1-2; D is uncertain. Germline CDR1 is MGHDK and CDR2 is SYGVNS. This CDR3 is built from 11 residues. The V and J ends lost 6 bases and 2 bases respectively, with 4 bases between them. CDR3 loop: CASSRNYGYTF. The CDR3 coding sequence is TGTGCCAGCAGCAGGAACTATGGCTACACCTTC.